The 32 T cell receptor beta chains presented below share a single source sample, sequenced in a study of blood T cell repertoires in COVID-19. Data came from immunoSEQ multiplex PCR; TCRdb stores just in-frame clones and leaves some out. The sample carries approximately 280,000 clones, roughly 90% recorded once. Sequenced material: peripheral blood. Receptors were obtained from a woman under 40 with COVID-19, enrolled during active disease.

The V call is TRBV2, the J call TRBJ2-1; 7 bases align to TRBD1. The CDR3 runs 13 residues. The V and J ends lost 7 bases and 5 bases, in that order; junction bases with no gene match: 5. Per the germline V gene, CDR1 is SNHLY and CDR2 is FYNNEI. DNA of the CDR3: TGTGCCAGCAACCGGGACAGAGACAATGAGCAGTTCTTC. It codes for CASNRDRDNEQFF. Variable domain in full (rest from reference TRBV2 and TRBJ2-1): EPEVTQTPSHQVTQMGQEVILRCVPISNHLYFYWYRQILGQKVEFLVSFYNNEISEKSEIFDDQFSVERPDGSNFTLKIRSTKLEDSAMYFCASNRDRDNEQFFGPGTRLTVL.

The chain uses TRBV4-1 and TRBJ2-3; 9 positions agree with TRBD1. The CDR3 spans 20 residues. Per the germline V gene, CDR1 is MGHRA and CDR2 is YSYEKL. J lost 1 base, V lost 2 bases, and 16 bases had no gene match. The CDR3, as DNA: TGCGCCAGCAGCCAATGGCCCCGGGACAGGGTCCCCGTTGGCACAGATACGCAGTATTTT. It is translated as CASSQWPRDRVPVGTDTQYF.

V gene TRBV2 combines with J gene TRBJ1-5; D possibly corresponds to TRBD1 (5 bases). V gave up 10 bases and J gave up 2 bases, with 15 bases separating them. The CDR3 length is 14 residues. The germline V gene has CDR1 SNHLY and CDR2 FYNNEI. The CDR3 nucleotides are TGTGCCATGGGACTGGGGGGGGGCAATCAGCCCCAGCATTTT. Residues: CAMGLGGGNQPQHF.

The CDR3 is CSARDVYTQYF. For the CDR3, the DNA is TGCAGTGCTAGAGACGTTTATACGCAGTATTTT. This chain joins TRBV20-1 and TRBJ2-3; the D is unclear. Trimming cost V 0 bases and J 7 bases, with 5 bases left between them. The germline gives CDR1 DFQATT, CDR2 SNEGSKA (reference sequence). The CDR3 extends over 11 amino acids.

J is TRBJ2-5 and V is TRBV7-6; D gene unclear. The ends were cut back, 1 base at V and 4 bases at J, with 10 bases in the middle. Germline V gives CDR1 SGHVS, CDR2 FNYEAQ. The length of the CDR3 is 14 residues. For the CDR3, the DNA is TGTGCCAGCAGCTTAGGGTTGGCTTCAGAGACCCAGTACTTC. Residues: CASSLGLASETQYF.

The J gene is TRBJ2-7, the V gene TRBV27, with D possibly TRBD2 on 5 matching bases. Trimming took 4 bases from V and 3 from J, leaving 10 bases between them. The length of the CDR3 is 13 residues. Per germline, CDR1 MNHEY and CDR2 SMNVEV (reference sequence). CDR3 coding DNA: TGTGCCAGCAGTTATGGACTTCACTACGAGCAGTACTTC. It translates to CASSYGLHYEQYF.

This clone was detected once. The V call is TRBV7-2, the J call TRBJ2-2; 7 bases line up with TRBD2. The CDR3 has 15 residues. Germline loops: CDR1 SGHTA, CDR2 FQGNSA. Trimming took 2 bases from V and 5 from J; bases not matched to a gene: 5. CDR3 DNA: TGTGCCAGCAGCTTATTGGGAGGGCGGACCGGGGAGCTGTTTTTT. It is translated as CASSLLGGRTGELFF. Filled out from reference TRBV7-2 and TRBJ2-2, the complete variable domain reads GAGVSQSPSNKVTEKGKDVELRCDPISGHTALYWYRQSLGQGLEFLIYFQGNSAPDKSGLPSDRFSAERTGGSVSTLTIQRTQQEDSAVYLCASSLLGGRTGELFFGEGSRLTVL.

The genes are TRBV20-1 and TRBJ1-1; TRBD1 aligns across 9 bases. The length of the CDR3 is 15 residues. V lost 3 bases to trimming and J lost 5 bases; unmatched junction nucleotides: 10. Per germline, CDR1 DFQATT and CDR2 SNEGSKA (reference sequence). CDR3 protein: CSASGFGQGRTEAFF. CDR3 nucleotide sequence: TGCAGTGCTAGTGGATTCGGACAGGGGAGGACTGAAGCTTTCTTT.

This clone has more than one count but fewer than ten. This chain connects TRBV3-1 (or the pseudogene TRBV3-2) to TRBJ2-2; 10 bases line up with TRBD2. Germline loops: CDR1 LGHDT, CDR2 YNNKEL (reference sequence). The junction had 8 bases not matched to a gene; V was cut back by 2 bases and J by 8 bases. The CDR3 is made up of 16 amino acids. In DNA, the CDR3 is TGTGCCAGCAGCCAACCCACTCATAGCGGGAGGGGGGAGCTGTTTTTT. It codes for CASSQPTHSGRGELFF.

In this sample, this clone turned up a few times. This rearrangement joins TRBV5-6 to TRBJ1-5; 8 nucleotides agree with TRBD1. Looked up from germline, CDR1 is SGHDT and CDR2 is YYEEEE. After removal of 0 bases from V and 5 bases from J, the junction contained 4 bases not matched to a gene. There are 15 residues in the CDR3. CDR3 residues: CASSLGTGRDQPQHF. The CDR3 DNA reads TGTGCCAGCAGCTTGGGGACAGGGAGGGATCAGCCCCAGCATTTT.

This clone came up once. The CDR3 DNA reads as TGCGCCAGCAGCCAAGCTCGGACTCGCTCCTACGAGCAGTACTTC. Translated, it gives CASSQARTRSYEQYF. The chain has TRBV4-1 and TRBJ2-7; D might be TRBD2 (5 bases). Trimming took off 1 base at V and 0 bases at J, with 10 bases between the two ends. The CDR3 consists of 15 residues. CDR1 is MGHRA, CDR2 YSYEKL, per germline.

CDR3 region: CASSHSGTSGNTDTQYF. For the CDR3, the DNA is TGCGCCAGCAGCCATTCCGGGACTAGCGGGAATACGGATACGCAGTATTTT. The chain is built from TRBV4-3 and TRBJ2-3, with 13 bases aligning to TRBD2. Germline V CDR1 and CDR2: LGHNA, YSLEER. The length of the CDR3 is 17 residues. The V and J ends lost 3 bases and 6 bases, in that order; junction bases with no gene match: 9.

The genes are TRBV5-1 and TRBJ2-5; tentative D call: TRBD2 (6 bases). V lost 0 bases and J 8 bases, leaving 14 bases between the germline ends. From germline, CDR1 is SGHRS and CDR2 YFSETQ. CDR3 length equals 14 residues. CDR3 nucleotide sequence: TGCGCCAGCAGCTTGGTGACTAGTTTAGAAACCCAGTACTTC. It translates to CASSLVTSLETQYF.

J is TRBJ1-2 and V is TRBV5-1, with D perhaps matching TRBD1 (5 bases). Trimming removed 3 bases from V and 7 bases from J, with 13 bases in between. The CDR3 runs 13 residues. Germline V gives CDR1 SGHRS, CDR2 YFSETQ. In nucleotides, the CDR3 is TGCGCCAGCAGCTGGGAGGGGCAGGCTGGCTACACCTTC. This sequence encodes CASSWEGQAGYTF.

The chain uses TRBV6-2 or TRBV6-3 and TRBJ2-7; D possibly corresponds to TRBD1 (5 bases). The CDR3 extends over 13 amino acids. Trimming removed 5 bases at V and 4 bases at J, with 12 bases between. Germline V gene sequence: CDR1 MNHEY, CDR2 SVGEGT. The DNA of the CDR3 is TGTGCCAGCAGTCGGCAGGGTGTGTACGAGCAGTACTTC. It codes for CASSRQGVYEQYF.

This chain links TRBV7-8 with TRBJ2-7; 8 bases are a match to TRBD1. The J segment lost 5 bases and the V segment lost 7 bases, leaving 10 bases of the junction unmatched. The CDR3 extends over 14 amino acids. The germline CDR1 and CDR2 sequences are SGHVS and FQNEAQ. This chain's CDR3 is CASTKTDRVHEQYF. The CDR3 region has the DNA TGTGCCAGCACCAAAACGGACAGGGTCCACGAGCAGTACTTC. The full variable domain, with the rest looked up from reference TRBV7-8 and TRBJ2-7, is GAGVSQSPRYKVAKRGQDVALRCDPISGHVSLFWYQQALGQGPEFLTYFQNEAQLDKSGLPSDRFFAERPEGSVSTLKIQRTQQEDSAVYLCASTKTDRVHEQYFGPGTRLTVT.

The chain links TRBV9 to TRBJ2-7; TRBD2 agrees at 11 bases. In germline, CDR1 is SGDLS, CDR2 YYNGEE. CDR3 length: 16 amino acids. V shed 0 bases, J shed 0 bases, and the junction held 2 bases outside the gene matches. This chain's CDR3 is CASSVASGGPSYEQYF. The CDR3 nucleotides read TGTGCCAGCAGCGTAGCTAGCGGGGGGCCCTCCTACGAGCAGTACTTC.

This clone was observed once. The chain is built from TRBV5-1 and TRBJ2-1; D gene uncertain. Trimming shortened V by 0 bases and J by 6 bases, and 4 bases separated the two germline ends. The length of the CDR3 is 12 residues. Germline loops: CDR1 SGHRS, CDR2 YFSETQ. Here the CDR3 DNA reads TGCGCCAGCAGCTTGGCCTCCAATGAGCAGTTCTTC. It codes for CASSLASNEQFF.

V and J are TRBV6-2 or TRBV6-3 and TRBJ1-5; D ambiguous. This CDR3 contains 13 residues. CDR1 MNHEY and CDR2 SVGEGT come from the germline V gene. Trimming removed 0 bases at V and 11 bases at J, with 11 bases between. In DNA, the CDR3 is TGTGCCAGCAGTTACTCGATAACACGATCCCAGCATTTT. It specifies CASSYSITRSQHF.

The chain carries TRBV28 and TRBJ2-1; TRBD2 might be the D (6 bases). The germline V and J ends were trimmed by 9 bases and 8 bases, with 14 bases remaining between them. Germline CDR1 reads MDHEN; CDR2 reads SYDVKM. CDR3 size: 12 residues. In DNA form, the CDR3 reads TGTGCCAGTCGGGACGGGGGAGATGAGCAGTTCTTC. Its translation: CASRDGGDEQFF.

This clone was seen a single time. V usage is TRBV4-3 and J usage is TRBJ2-5, with D perhaps TRBD2 (6 bases). Germline assignment: CDR1 LGHNA and CDR2 YSLEER. V was clipped by 0 bases and J by 5 bases, with 13 bases between them. The CDR3 covers 15 residues. CDR3: CASSQDAGPRETQYF. As DNA, the CDR3 is TGCGCCAGCAGCCAAGACGCGGGGCCCCGGGAGACCCAGTACTTC.

The chain recombines TRBV2 with TRBJ2-7, with D possibly being TRBD2 (6 bases). This CDR3 has 14 amino acids. Germline V gives CDR1 SNHLY, CDR2 FYNNEI. Trimming took 3 bases from V and 1 from J, leaving 10 bases between them. CDR3 bases: TGTGCCAGCAGTGATACGGCGGGATCCTACGAGCAGTACTTC. This gives the protein CASSDTAGSYEQYF.

This sequence joins TRBV30 and TRBJ1-1, with D perhaps matching TRBD1 (6 bases). The V and J ends lost 4 bases and 8 bases respectively, with 14 bases between them. CDR3 length equals 12 residues. The germline V gene encodes CDR1 GTSNPN and CDR2 SVGIG (reference sequence). The CDR3 region has the DNA TGTGCCTGGACACGAACAGGGACCGAAGCTTTCTTT. Protein: CAWTRTGTEAFF.

This clone was observed once. This chain joins TRBV30 and TRBJ1-2; D not certain. V lost 0 bases to trimming and J lost 7 bases, with 12 bases between them. Germline V lookup: CDR1 GTSNPN, CDR2 SVGIG (reference sequence). There are 13 residues in the CDR3. The CDR3, as DNA: TGTGCCTGGAGTGTACTAAAACGGGGTGGCTACACCTTC. Residues: CAWSVLKRGGYTF.

This chain links TRBV4-3 with TRBJ2-3, with TRBD2 matching over 9 bases. Germline V gene lookup returns CDR1 LGHNA and CDR2 YSLEER. J lost 2 bases, V lost 1 base, and 4 bases had no gene match. The CDR3 length is 16 residues. CDR3 sequence reads: CASSQVASGATDTQYF. The CDR3 DNA reads TGCGCCAGCAGCCAAGTGGCTAGCGGGGCCACAGATACGCAGTATTTT.

V and J are TRBV7-3 and TRBJ2-6; 7 bases align to TRBD1. V shed 5 bases, J shed 1 base, and the junction held 2 bases outside the gene matches. CDR3 length: 15 amino acids. Germline V CDR1 and CDR2: SGHTA, FQGTGA. CDR3: CASSATGSGANVLTF. The DNA of the CDR3 is TGTGCCAGCAGCGCGACAGGGTCTGGGGCCAACGTCCTGACTTTC. Full variable domain (remainder filled in from reference TRBV7-3 and TRBJ2-6): GAGVSQTPSNKVTEKGKYVELRCDPISGHTALYWYRQSLGQGPEFLIYFQGTGAADDSGLPNDRFFAVRPEGSVSTLKIQRTERGDSAVYLCASSATGSGANVLTFGAGSRLTVL.

This chain joins TRBV19 and TRBJ2-7; 8 nucleotides line up with TRBD2. Germline lookup yields CDR1 LNHDA and CDR2 SQIVND (reference sequence). V shed 8 bases and J 7 bases; nucleotides not matched to a gene: 13. The CDR3 is made up of 14 amino acids. The DNA of the CDR3 is TGTGCCAGTTGGGGGGGAGCGGGAGCGTTTGAGCAGTACTTC. Translation: CASWGGAGAFEQYF.

CDR3 residues: CASSKVGGGETQYF. CDR3 bases: TGTGCCAGCAGCAAAGTTGGGGGAGGCGAGACCCAGTACTTC. The genes are TRBV21-1 and TRBJ2-5; the tabulated D call, TRBD2, remains unverified against the DNA. TRBV21-1 is reported as a pseudogene. The CDR3 has 14 amino acids.

V and J are TRBV27 and TRBJ2-3; TRBD1 might be the D (5 bases). The CDR3 has 14 residues. Germline V lookup: CDR1 MNHEY, CDR2 SMNVEV (reference sequence). Trimming took 6 bases from V and 4 from J, leaving 14 bases between them. The CDR3 reads CASSPGWGADTQYF. As DNA, the CDR3 is TGTGCCAGCAGCCCAGGGTGGGGTGCAGATACGCAGTATTTT.

The genes are TRBV9 and TRBJ2-2; TRBD2 agrees at 8 bases. The trim removed 0 bases at V and 0 bases at J, leaving 7 bases unmatched. Germline CDR1 and CDR2: SGDLS and YYNGEE. This CDR3 contains 18 residues. Here the CDR3 reads CASSVVTGGPSNTGELFF. The DNA for the CDR3 is TGTGCCAGCAGCGTAGTGACGGGAGGGCCCTCGAACACCGGGGAGCTGTTTTTT. Variable domain in full (rest from reference TRBV9 and TRBJ2-2): DSGVTQTPKHLITATGQRVTLRCSPRSGDLSVYWYQQSLDQGLQFLIQYYNGEERAKGNILERFSAQQFPDLHSELNLSSLELGDSALYFCASSVVTGGPSNTGELFFGEGSRLTVL.

The chain combines TRBV6-2 or TRBV6-3 with TRBJ2-1; TRBD2 matches at 8 bases. CDR1 is MNHEY, CDR2 SVGEGT, per germline. J lost 14 bases, V lost 4 bases, and 19 bases had no gene match. The CDR3 spans 16 residues. CDR3 protein: CASSLLGQASGGFEFF. CDR3 DNA sequence: TGTGCCAGCAGTTTATTAGGGCAGGCAAGCGGGGGTTTTGAGTTCTTC.

The chain has TRBV25-1 and TRBJ1-5; tentatively, D is TRBD1 (6 bases). The CDR3 has 13 amino acids. V gave up 6 bases and J gave up 5 bases, with 11 bases separating them. Germline CDR1 is MGHDK and CDR2 is SYGVNS. CDR3 sequence reads: CASRSRGDQPQHF. The CDR3 DNA reads as TGTGCCAGCAGAAGCAGGGGTGATCAGCCCCAGCATTTT. Combining the CDR3 with reference TRBV25-1 and TRBJ1-5 gives the whole variable domain EADIYQTPRYLVIGTGKKITLECSQTMGHDKMYWYQQDPGMELHLIHYSYGVNSTEKGDLSSESTVSRIRTEHFPLTLESARPSHTSQYLCASRSRGDQPQHFGDGTRLSIL.